This TCR beta chain is from a study of CD8 T cells in acute hepatitis C reinfection. Across the whole study: Acute-phase sampling occurred no later than 168 days after estimated infection. Study conclusions and caveats: One of thirteen outcome-independent public clonotypes used V04-02/J02-02. Overrepresentation in the naive pool did not explain the preferential TRBV04 and TRBV06 usage seen in all groups.

TCRdb keeps only in-frame clones here, not all; method: immunoSEQ multiplex PCR. The sample carries about a thousand clones, roughly three fifths recorded once. Time point described: acute HCV infection, within 168 days of estimated infection date. The hepatitis C virus-specific receptor repertoire was characterized directly ex vivo, with no prior expansion in culture. HCV-specific cells were stained with NS3 1073-1081 tetramer. Germline CDR1 SGDLS, CDR2 YYNGEE. The CDR3 consists of 14 residues. The trim removed 5 bases at V and 2 bases at J, leaving 3 bases unmatched. The rearrangement uses TRBV9 and TRBJ1-2; 10 bases agree with TRBD1. The specimen comprised HCV NS3-1073 tetramer-sorted CD8+ T cells from PBMCs, sampled during acute infection. The source of this sequence is a woman aged 18-29 years who spontaneously cleared hepatitis C infection. This chain's CDR3 is CASRGQGINYGYTF. The CDR3 DNA reads TGTGCCAGCAGGGGACAGGGGATAAACTATGGCTACACCTTC.